The entry below gives a single T cell receptor beta chain sequence along with its context. Its antigen is as yet unknown. From the RACE reads, TCRdb called clonotypes with MiXCR, one entry per CDR3 protein. The data contain 100,000 to 150,000 distinct CDR3 sequences, around 10% of them singletons. Time point denoted: patch test 3, about 24 weeks after DPC sensitization. Treatment denoted: therapeutic diphenylcyclopropenone sensitization with weekly scalp DPC. The data derive from a study of human T cells and chemical hapten exposure. Study-wide results and limits: After DPC sensitization, TCRs above 1 in 1000 frequency showed no change.

V was pared by 5 bases and J by 5 bases, with 19 bases between. This CDR3 is built from 15 residues. The chain links TRBV12-3 or TRBV12-4 to TRBJ2-7, with a weak D call TRBD1 (8 bases). Here the sequenced sample was whole blood, taken in connection with sensitization to the hapten diphenylcyclopropenone (DPC). The receptor's source is a woman between 50 and 59 years old with alopecia areata. Some clones in this sample may be carry-over from other donors' samples. In DNA, the CDR3 is TGTGCCAGCAGTCCAGGGGGCAGGGAGGGGGACGAGCAGTACTTC. It yields the protein CASSPGGREGDEQYF.